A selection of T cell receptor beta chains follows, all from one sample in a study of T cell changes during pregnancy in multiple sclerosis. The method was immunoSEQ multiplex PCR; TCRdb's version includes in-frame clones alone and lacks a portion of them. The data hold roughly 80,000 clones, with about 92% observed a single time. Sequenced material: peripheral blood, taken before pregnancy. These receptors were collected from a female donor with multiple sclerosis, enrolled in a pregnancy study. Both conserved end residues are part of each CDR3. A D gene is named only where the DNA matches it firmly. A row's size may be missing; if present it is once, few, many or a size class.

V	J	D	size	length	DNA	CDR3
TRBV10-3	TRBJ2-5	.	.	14	TGTGCCATCAGCCCCAGCGGGCCTCCAGAGACCCAGTACTTC	CAISPSGPPETQYF
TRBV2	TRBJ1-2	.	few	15	TGTGCCAGCATCCCCAGCGAGGGCTCGGTAATTGGCTACACCTTC	CASIPSEGSVIGYTF
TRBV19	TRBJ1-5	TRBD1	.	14	TGTGCCAGTAGCCATGACAGGGGGCGTCAGCCCCAGCATTTT	CASSHDRGRQPQHF
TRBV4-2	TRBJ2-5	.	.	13	TGTGCCAGCAGCCAAGGACTACAAGAGACCCAGTACTTC	CASSQGLQETQYF
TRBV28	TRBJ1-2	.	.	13	TGTGCCAGCAGTTTGGGGGGTGGTTATGGCTACACCTTC	CASSLGGGYGYTF
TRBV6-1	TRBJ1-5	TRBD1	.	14	TGTGCCAGCAGTCGACAGGGGGGGAATCAGCCCCAGCATTTT	CASSRQGGNQPQHF
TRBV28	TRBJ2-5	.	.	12	TGTGCCAGCACCCCTCCAGGAGAGACCCAGTACTTC	CASTPPGETQYF
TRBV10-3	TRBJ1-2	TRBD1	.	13	TGTGCCACCAATGATGACAGGGGAGGCGGCTACACCTTC	CATNDDRGGGYTF
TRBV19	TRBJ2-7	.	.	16	TGTGCCAGTAGTATAACCAGTCCGGGTCCAAGTTACGAGCAGTACTTC	CASSITSPGPSYEQYF
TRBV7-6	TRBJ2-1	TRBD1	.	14	TGTGCCAGCAGCGCCTCGGGACAGTACGATGAGCAGTTCTTC	CASSASGQYDEQFF
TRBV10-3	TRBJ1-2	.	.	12	TGTGCCATCAGTATGGACACGTATGGCTACACCTTC	CAISMDTYGYTF
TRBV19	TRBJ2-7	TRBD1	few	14	TGTGCCAGTAGTAAACGGACAGGGATCTACGAGCAGTACTTC	CASSKRTGIYEQYF
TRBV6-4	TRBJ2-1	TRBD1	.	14	TGTGCCAGCAGTGACTCGACAGGGGGCAATGAGCAGTTCTTC	CASSDSTGGNEQFF
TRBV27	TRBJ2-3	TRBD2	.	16	TGTGCCAGCAGTCTCGGGACCGGGGGGATCACAGATACGCAGTATTTT	CASSLGTGGITDTQYF
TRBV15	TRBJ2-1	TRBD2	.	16	TGTGCCACCAGCAGAGATAGGCTAGCGGGAAGTAATGAGCAGTTCTTC	CATSRDRLAGSNEQFF
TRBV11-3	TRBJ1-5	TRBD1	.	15	TGTGCCAGCAGGAAGGGACAGGGATCTCTTCAGCCCCAGCATTTT	CASRKGQGSLQPQHF
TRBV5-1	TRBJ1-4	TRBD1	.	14	TGCGCCAGCAGCCCGGCGACAGGGGCGGAAAAACTGTTTTTT	CASSPATGAEKLFF
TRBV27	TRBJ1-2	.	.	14	TGTGCCAGCAGTCACTCCCCCCCTAACTATGGCTACACCTTC	CASSHSPPNYGYTF
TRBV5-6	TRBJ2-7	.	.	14	TGTGCCAGCAGCTTGGATGTTTCAGGGGACGAGCAGTACTTC	CASSLDVSGDEQYF
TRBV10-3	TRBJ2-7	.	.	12	TGTGCCATCGCCGGACAGACCTACGAGCAGTACTTC	CAIAGQTYEQYF
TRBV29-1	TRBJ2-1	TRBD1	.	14	TGCAGCGTGGAAAAGACAGGGTCCTACAATGAGCAGTTCTTC	CSVEKTGSYNEQFF
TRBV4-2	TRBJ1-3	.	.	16	TGTGCCAGCAGCCAAGCCCTAGGGGGGGGATCGAACACCATATATTTT	CASSQALGGGSNTIYF
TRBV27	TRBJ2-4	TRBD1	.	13	TGTGCCAGCAGCGCCTGGTCGACAGGGAAGAGGTACTTC	CASSAWSTGKRYF